Each of the 26 T cell receptor beta chains below was sequenced from the same sample in a study of cytomegalovirus exposure and HLA in healthy donors. The PCR contained 60 Vbeta and 13 Jbeta primers. Here immunoSEQ multiplex PCR was the method, and the copy in TCRdb shows in-frame clones only, minus some. This table holds just over 150,000 clones, over 60% found once. The sequencing sample was made of PBMCs. Receptor source: a woman aged 40 to 50 in good health and CMV-seronegative.

In this sample, this clone turned up once. V gene TRBV10-3 combines with J gene TRBJ2-5; D gene uncertain. V was clipped by 0 bases and J by 3 bases, with 8 bases between them. There are 14 residues in the CDR3. CDR1 is ENHRY, CDR2 SYGVKD, per germline. In DNA, the CDR3 is TGTGCCATCAGTGAGTCGATAGTGGAAGAGACCCAGTACTTC. Translation: CAISESIVEETQYF.

The chain uses TRBV5-1 and TRBJ2-1; no reliable D call. V lost 3 bases and J lost 10, with 14 bases in between. The germline V gene encodes CDR1 SGHRS and CDR2 YFSETQ. There are 13 residues in the CDR3. CDR3 region: CASSSAPEIEQFF. The CDR3 DNA reads TGCGCCAGCAGCTCCGCCCCGGAGATAGAGCAGTTCTTC. The whole variable domain, filled in from reference TRBV5-1 and TRBJ2-1, reads KAGVTQTPRYLIKTRGQQVTLSCSPISGHRSVSWYQQTPGQGLQFLFEYFSETQRNKGNFPGRFSGRQFSNSRSEMNVSTLELGDSALYLCASSSAPEIEQFFGPGTRLTVL.

This sequence joins TRBV4-1 and TRBJ2-7; D unclear. The CDR3 has 14 residues. Germline V gene data show CDR1 as MGHRA and CDR2 as YSYEKL. Trimming left V 1 base short and J 2 bases short, with 9 bases between. The CDR3 protein is CASSQVYTAYEQYF. CDR3 nucleotide sequence: TGCGCCAGCAGCCAAGTCTACACAGCCTACGAGCAGTACTTC.

The chain is built from TRBV11-2 and TRBJ1-2, with 8 bases aligning to TRBD1. The V gene end was trimmed by 3 bases and the J gene end by 8 bases; junction bases not matched to a gene: 5. The CDR3 covers 13 residues. Germline V gene lookup returns CDR1 SGHAT and CDR2 FQNNGV. The DNA of the CDR3 is TGTGCCAGCAGCTTCGACAGGGGCCGAGGCTACACCTTC. This translates into CASSFDRGRGYTF.

The chain combines TRBV4-1 with TRBJ2-3, with 11 nucleotides matching TRBD2. Trimming at V came to 0 bases and at J to 4 bases, leaving 12 bases not matched to a gene. This CDR3 has 19 residues. Germline CDR1 MGHRA, CDR2 YSYEKL. CDR3 protein: CASSQDAIPGLAEADTQYF. CDR3 sequence (DNA): TGCGCCAGCAGCCAAGATGCCATCCCGGGACTAGCGGAGGCAGATACGCAGTATTTT.

This clone was observed at least ten times. J is TRBJ2-3 and V is TRBV6-4; 7 bases agree with TRBD2. The CDR3 loop spans 16 amino acids. In germline, CDR1 is MRHNA, CDR2 SNTAGT. The ends lost 1 base at V and 0 bases at J; junction bases unmatched: 4. Here the CDR3 DNA reads TGTGCCAGCAGTGACTTGGTGGGGGGGAGCACAGATACGCAGTATTTT. Its protein is CASSDLVGGSTDTQYF.

This chain uses TRBV5-4 with TRBJ2-5; 7 bases align to TRBD1. Trimming cost V 1 base and J 5 bases; bases outside gene matches: 8. Germline V gene sequence: CDR1 SGHNT, CDR2 YYREEE (reference sequence). There are 15 residues in the CDR3. This CDR3 is CASSLQGEFSETQYF. For the CDR3, the DNA is TGTGCCAGCAGCTTGCAGGGGGAATTTTCCGAGACCCAGTACTTC.

The rearrangement links TRBV7-3 to TRBJ2-2; D unclear. The CDR3 has 14 residues. The germline V gene encodes CDR1 SGHTA and CDR2 FQGTGA. The ends were cut back, 2 bases at V and 13 bases at J, with 17 bases in the middle. Here the CDR3 reads CASSLSGGPGVLFF. DNA of the CDR3: TGTGCCAGCAGCTTATCTGGCGGTCCTGGAGTGCTGTTTTTT. Together with reference TRBV7-3 and TRBJ2-2, the CDR3 gives the full variable domain: GAGVSQTPSNKVTEKGKYVELRCDPISGHTALYWYRQSLGQGPEFLIYFQGTGAADDSGLPNDRFFAVRPEGSVSTLKIQRTERGDSAVYLCASSLSGGPGVLFFGEGSRLTVL.

This chain links TRBV5-3 with TRBJ1-6, with 8 bases matching TRBD1. TRBV5-3 is treated as an ORF (open reading frame) with a function not yet certain. CDR3 length: 18 amino acids. The junction had 11 bases not matched to a gene; V was cut back by 5 bases and J by 1 base. CDR3 coding DNA: TGTGCCAGAAGTGGAGGACAGGGAGGGTGGTCCTATAATTCACCCCTCCACTTT. It specifies CARSGGQGGWSYNSPLHF.

The chain employs TRBV5-1 and TRBJ2-1; the match to TRBD2 covers 12 bases. Germline CDR1 SGHRS, CDR2 YFSETQ. This CDR3 spans 16 amino acids. Trimming removed 2 bases from V and 2 bases from J; junction bases left unmatched: 2. In DNA form, the CDR3 reads TGCGCCAGCAGCTTCCCTAGCGGGGGGGCCTACAATGAGCAGTTCTTC. Encoded protein: CASSFPSGGAYNEQFF.

The chain carries TRBV19 and TRBJ1-6; D unresolved. The CDR3 has 15 amino acids. V dropped 5 bases and J dropped 5 bases, with 13 bases sitting between them. Germline V gene data show CDR1 as LNHDA and CDR2 as SQIVND (reference sequence). As DNA, the CDR3 is TGTGCCAGTAGTCCCCGGGAGATGGATAATTCACCCCTCCACTTT. It encodes CASSPREMDNSPLHF.

This rearrangement joins TRBV9 to TRBJ1-1, with D uncertain. The CDR3 is 15 residues long. Germline CDR1 and CDR2: SGDLS and YYNGEE. Between the trimmed V and J ends, which lost 1 base and 5 bases, there was a span of 15 bases. The CDR3 DNA is TGTGCCAGCAGCGTATCGGAGGGAAGAGGTACTGAAGCTTTCTTT. Translating it yields CASSVSEGRGTEAFF. Combining the CDR3 with reference TRBV9 and TRBJ1-1 gives the whole variable domain DSGVTQTPKHLITATGQRVTLRCSPRSGDLSVYWYQQSLDQGLQFLIQYYNGEERAKGNILERFSAQQFPDLHSELNLSSLELGDSALYFCASSVSEGRGTEAFFGQGTRLTVV.

This clone was detected only a few times. The J gene is TRBJ1-2, the V gene TRBV6-5; D is undetermined. This CDR3 spans 14 amino acids. The germline V and J ends were trimmed by 7 bases and 7 bases, with 19 bases remaining between them. Germline V gene data show CDR1 as MNHEY and CDR2 as SVGAGI. CDR3 DNA sequence: TGTGCCAGCACCATGGGGAGCCTCGGGGTTGGCTACACCTTC. Encoded protein: CASTMGSLGVGYTF.

This chain joins TRBV5-1 and TRBJ1-4, with TRBD1 as a possible D gene (5 bases). The germline gives CDR1 SGHRS, CDR2 YFSETQ. V was shortened by 0 bases and J by 6 bases, with 6 bases between the two germline ends. The CDR3 has 13 amino acids. This CDR3 reads CASSLEGDEKLFF. The CDR3 nucleotides are TGCGCCAGCAGCTTGGAAGGGGATGAAAAACTGTTTTTT.

V and J are TRBV27 and TRBJ1-6, with 9 bases identical to TRBD1. Germline trimming cut 3 bases from V and 10 bases from J; bases unmatched to any gene: 10. The germline CDR1 and CDR2 sequences are MNHEY and SMNVEV (reference sequence). CDR3 length equals 16 residues. The CDR3 bases are TGTGCCAGCAGTTTCCAACAGGGGGCCACTCTATCACCCCTCCACTTT. It is translated as CASSFQQGATLSPLHF.

V is TRBV28 and J is TRBJ1-3; possibly TRBD1 for D (6 bases). V was cut by 3 bases and J by 5 bases, with 11 bases left in between. The germline CDR1 and CDR2 sequences are MDHEN and SYDVKM. The CDR3 runs 14 residues. The CDR3 DNA is TGTGCCAGCAGTTTGACAGGAGCCCGAAACACCATATATTTT. This gives the protein CASSLTGARNTIYF.

In DNA form, the CDR3 reads TGTGCCAGCAGGGGCGGGACAGGGGGACGAGCGCCCCTCCACTTT. Translation: CASRGGTGGRAPLHF. This chain joins TRBV28 and TRBJ1-6, with 11 positions matching TRBD1. The ends lost 6 bases at V and 13 bases at J; junction bases unmatched: 11. This CDR3 is built from 15 residues. CDR1 MDHEN and CDR2 SYDVKM come from the germline V gene.

V is TRBV27 and J is TRBJ1-4; unclear D gene. Germline V CDR1 and CDR2: MNHEY, SMNVEV (reference sequence). Between the trimmed V and J ends, which lost 5 bases and 0 bases, there was a span of 10 bases. CDR3 length: 15 amino acids. The CDR3 DNA follows: TGTGCCAGCAGTGCTTACAGAACAACTAATGAAAAACTGTTTTTT. Encoded protein: CASSAYRTTNEKLFF.

This clone was recorded only once. The chain is built from TRBV10-3 and TRBJ1-1; possible D gene TRBD1, 5 bases. Between the trimmed V and J ends, which lost 3 bases and 1 base, there was a span of 6 bases. CDR1 ENHRY and CDR2 SYGVKD come from the germline V gene. The CDR3 spans 13 residues. CDR3 DNA: TGTGCCATCAGTGAAGACAGGAACACTGAAGCTTTCTTT. Its protein product is CAISEDRNTEAFF.

The V call is TRBV28, the J call TRBJ1-2, with 11 bases matching TRBD1. The CDR3 is 14 residues long. Unmatched junction bases numbered 7, after V lost 9 bases and J lost 4 bases. Germline CDR1 reads MDHEN; CDR2 reads SYDVKM. Here the CDR3 reads CASGQGARGYGYTF. As DNA, the CDR3 is TGTGCCAGTGGACAGGGGGCACGCGGCTATGGCTACACCTTC.

The genes are TRBV11-2 and TRBJ1-4; 11 bases match TRBD1. The junction had 9 bases not matched to a gene; V was cut back by 4 bases and J by 5 bases. The CDR3 sequence is 17 residues long. Germline loops: CDR1 SGHAT, CDR2 FQNNGV. The CDR3 loop reads CASSSNNRDRGNEKLFF. For the CDR3, the DNA is TGTGCCAGCAGCTCAAACAACCGGGACAGGGGGAATGAAAAACTGTTTTTT. The whole variable domain, remainder taken from reference TRBV11-2 and TRBJ1-4, is EAGVAQSPRYKIIEKRQSVAFWCNPISGHATLYWYQQILGQGPKLLIQFQNNGVVDDSQLPKDRFSAERLKGVDSTLKIQPAKLEDSAVYLCASSSNNRDRGNEKLFFGSGTQLSVL.

The chain uses TRBV7-3 and TRBJ2-7, with TRBD2 matching 9 bases. The V segment lost 4 bases and the J segment 3 bases; nucleotides outside the gene matches: 4. Germline V gene lookup returns CDR1 SGHTA and CDR2 FQGTGA. This CDR3 has 14 residues. DNA of the CDR3: TGTGCCAGCAGCTCCCAAGCGGGGGGCTACGAGCAGTACTTC. Translated, it gives CASSSQAGGYEQYF.

This chain joins TRBV6-1 and TRBJ1-6, with 7 bases matching TRBD1. This CDR3 is built from 15 residues. Germline assignment: CDR1 MNHNS and CDR2 SASEGT. The trim removed 5 bases at V and 5 bases at J, leaving 6 bases unmatched. CDR3 protein: CASSSRDSDNSPLHF. The CDR3 bases are TGTGCCAGCAGTAGCCGGGACAGCGATAATTCACCCCTCCACTTT.

This clone occurred once. The chain is built from TRBV18 and TRBJ1-1, with D perhaps matching TRBD1 (5 bases). Germline CDR1 and CDR2: KGHSH and LQKENI. CDR3 size: 13 residues. Trimming shortened V by 2 bases and J by 5 bases, and 9 bases separated the two germline ends. The CDR3 nucleotides read TGTGCCAGCTCACCAGGGGAGGGGACTGAAGCTTTCTTT. Translation gives CASSPGEGTEAFF.

V gene TRBV6-6 combines with J gene TRBJ1-1; the match to TRBD1 covers 7 bases. Germline V lookup: CDR1 MNHNY, CDR2 SVGAGI (reference sequence). V gave up 6 bases and J gave up 5 bases; unmatched junction bases: 6. The CDR3 length is 13 residues. The DNA of the CDR3 is TGTGCCAGCAGGCTAACAGGGGTGACTGAAGCTTTCTTT. Translating it yields CASRLTGVTEAFF.

V is TRBV7-2 and J is TRBJ1-5; 9 positions agree with TRBD1. The CDR3 totals 15 residues. Germline loops: CDR1 SGHTA, CDR2 FQGNSA. V lost 4 bases and J lost 5; bases outside the gene matches: 6. The CDR3 DNA reads as TGTGCCAGCAGCTATGATGGGACAGGGCATCAGCCCCAGCATTTT. Amino acids: CASSYDGTGHQPQHF.